The 6 T cell receptor beta chains reported below all come from one sample, sequenced in a study of neurological immune-mediated disorders. TCRdb passed the 5' RACE reads through MiXCR, listing each CDR3 protein once. The sample contains 26,000 or so distinct CDR3 sequences, 5% to 7.5% of which appear only once. Specimen: PBMCs. The receptors derive from a woman aged 45-65 years in good health.

This clonotype was picked up a small number of times. The V call is TRBV5-6, the J call TRBJ1-4; the D is unclear. Germline-derived CDR1 and CDR2 are SGHDT and YYEEEE. CDR3 size: 14 residues. Trimming pared 0 bases from V and 5 bases from J, leaving 8 bases between. The DNA for the CDR3 is TGTGCCAGCAGCTTGGGGACGGTGAATGAAAAACTGTTTTTT. This translates into CASSLGTVNEKLFF.

In this sample, this clonotype is medium-sized (0.01 to 0.1%). The chain recombines TRBV29-1 with TRBJ2-7, with a possible D match to TRBD1 (6 bases). This CDR3 has 12 amino acids. V lost 6 bases and J lost 7, with 16 bases in between. Germline CDR1 and CDR2: SQVTM and ANQGSEA. The CDR3 bases are TGCAGCGTGGGGGCGACCCAGGGGGAGCAGTACTTC. Its protein is CSVGATQGEQYF.

Many counts were recorded for this clonotype. The chain uses TRBV9 and TRBJ2-4; TRBD2 matches 8 bases. The germline V gene has CDR1 SGDLS and CDR2 YYNGEE. This CDR3 spans 15 amino acids. The ends lost 0 bases at V and 5 bases at J; junction bases unmatched: 4. CDR3 nucleotides: TGTGCCAGCAGCGTAGAACCTAGCGGGCAAAACATTCAGTACTTC. Protein: CASSVEPSGQNIQYF.

The chain links TRBV12-3 or TRBV12-4 to TRBJ2-1, with a possible D match to TRBD2 (5 bases). Trimming removed 6 bases at V and 8 bases at J, with 20 bases between. The CDR3 is made up of 15 amino acids. The CDR3 coding sequence is TGTGCCAGCAGGCCTACTAGATTACCCGTGGATGAGCAGTTCTTC. As protein: CASRPTRLPVDEQFF.

This clonotype has at least ten counts. J is TRBJ1-3 and V is TRBV20-1; the match to TRBD1 covers 7 bases. The CDR3 contains 15 residues. Trimming took 3 bases from V and 2 from J; bases not matched to a gene: 7. Germline V gene data show CDR1 as DFQATT and CDR2 as SNEGSKA (reference sequence). This CDR3 reads CSARPQGMTGNTIYF. DNA of the CDR3: TGCAGTGCTAGGCCACAGGGGATGACTGGAAACACCATATATTTT.

This clonotype has ten or more counts. This rearrangement joins TRBV4-1 to TRBJ1-4; D may be TRBD1 (5 bases). The length of the CDR3 is 17 residues. Germline CDR1 is MGHRA and CDR2 is YSYEKL. The V and J ends lost 0 bases and 4 bases respectively, with 15 bases between them. The CDR3 reads CASSQDGQGGYNEKLFF. The CDR3 DNA sequence: TGCGCCAGCAGCCAAGATGGTCAGGGTGGTTATAATGAAAAACTGTTTTTT.